This section outlines one T cell receptor (beta chain) sequence together with its context. Its antigen target is currently unknown. Base qualities are not provided; no much larger clone lies one nucleotide away. The time point label, as the study defines it: about 28 days (+/-7) after the second vaccine dose. AZD1222 recipients given second doses at about 4 weeks or at about 12 weeks were pooled, since spike-specific TCR depth and breadth were not found to differ between the two schedules. Vaccinee samples came from UK trials COV001 and COV002, including a single-blind randomized controlled phase 2/3 trial of AZD1222 (ChAdOx1 nCoV-19) in healthy adults. For TCRbeta chain sequencing, PBMC samples from trial participants were taken at day 0 and at day 28 after the second dose. The CDR3 regions of human TCRbeta chains were analyzed by immunosequencing. In the authors' own workflow: Repertoire TCRs were checked for matches against a reference library of SARS-CoV-2-specific TCRs that had been generated using the MIRA antigen-specificity platform. Breadth was defined as the fraction of unique TCRs that were SARS-CoV-2-associated. Depth was defined as the fraction of total T cells that were SARS-CoV-2-associated. Using the MIRA data, every spike-specific TCR was mapped to the spike region that the TCR reacted to and assigned to either a CD4 or a CD8 class. Log10-transformed breadth and depth values were compared by one-way ANOVA with Sidak's multiple comparisons tests. TCRdb took this table from immuneACCESS and kept in-frame rearrangements with V and J called. Such tables lack part of the clones; where checked against another copy, unresolved V genes explain under half of the gap, and the rest is unexplained. The V and J calls and clone size come from that table; D and trimming were worked out from the DNA. The sample profile shows 200,000 or so clones; 85% to 95% of them were found once. The top ten constitute 0.9% to 1.1% of the sample.

The sample belongs to a study of T cell responses to AZD1222 COVID-19 vaccine (dated by TCRdb to about 2021). Some background on the complete study: A total of more than 230 trial participants underwent TCR sequencing, of whom approximately 210 received two doses of AZD1222 and about 25 received two doses of the MenACWY control vaccine. Trial participants were enrolled by age into subgroups of 18-55, 56-69 and 70-plus years, and approximately 150, 30 and 60 TCR-sequenced participants, respectively, were included in these subgroups.

Summary of the overall study and its limitations: Most participants were white British and females outnumbered males, and the authors suggested that clonal diversity may have been underestimated. Spike-specific TCR breadth and depth rose significantly after two AZD1222 doses compared with day 0 and with MenACWY recipients. Conclusions about previously exposed vaccinees are limited because only six or seven AZD1222 recipients were SARS-CoV-2 seropositive at baseline. The 56-69-year group was small, and its depth increase did not reach significance, likely because of low power. Because no samples from the day 14 peak response were available, repertoires could be characterized only after the peak T cell response. The whole spike protein was spanned by vaccine-associated CD4 TCRs, and dominant responses were seen in regions 160-218 and 743-854. Reportedly, almost half of the unique spike-specific TCRs recognized epitopes lying outside the regions that are mutated in the B.1.351 and B.1.1.7 variants.

CDR3 length: 11 amino acids, cysteine to phenylalanine. The read is trimmed to its CDR3 DNA, 33 bases read in frame from base 1. CDR1 and CDR2 are read off the germline V gene as MDHEN and SYDVKM. Trimming at the junction amounts to 6 bases on V and 9 bases on J, and the germline ends lie 8 bases apart. This clonotype was sampled from an adult who received the AZD1222 COVID-19 vaccine. The chain couples TRBV28 to TRBJ2-2; the D gene is possibly TRBD1 or TRBD2, with 5 bases matching each. The sample here was peripheral blood, taken 28 days after the second AZD1222 dose. The CDR3 region: CASRGPRELFF. The nucleotides read TGTGCCAGCAGGGGACCCAGGGAGCTGTTTTTT.